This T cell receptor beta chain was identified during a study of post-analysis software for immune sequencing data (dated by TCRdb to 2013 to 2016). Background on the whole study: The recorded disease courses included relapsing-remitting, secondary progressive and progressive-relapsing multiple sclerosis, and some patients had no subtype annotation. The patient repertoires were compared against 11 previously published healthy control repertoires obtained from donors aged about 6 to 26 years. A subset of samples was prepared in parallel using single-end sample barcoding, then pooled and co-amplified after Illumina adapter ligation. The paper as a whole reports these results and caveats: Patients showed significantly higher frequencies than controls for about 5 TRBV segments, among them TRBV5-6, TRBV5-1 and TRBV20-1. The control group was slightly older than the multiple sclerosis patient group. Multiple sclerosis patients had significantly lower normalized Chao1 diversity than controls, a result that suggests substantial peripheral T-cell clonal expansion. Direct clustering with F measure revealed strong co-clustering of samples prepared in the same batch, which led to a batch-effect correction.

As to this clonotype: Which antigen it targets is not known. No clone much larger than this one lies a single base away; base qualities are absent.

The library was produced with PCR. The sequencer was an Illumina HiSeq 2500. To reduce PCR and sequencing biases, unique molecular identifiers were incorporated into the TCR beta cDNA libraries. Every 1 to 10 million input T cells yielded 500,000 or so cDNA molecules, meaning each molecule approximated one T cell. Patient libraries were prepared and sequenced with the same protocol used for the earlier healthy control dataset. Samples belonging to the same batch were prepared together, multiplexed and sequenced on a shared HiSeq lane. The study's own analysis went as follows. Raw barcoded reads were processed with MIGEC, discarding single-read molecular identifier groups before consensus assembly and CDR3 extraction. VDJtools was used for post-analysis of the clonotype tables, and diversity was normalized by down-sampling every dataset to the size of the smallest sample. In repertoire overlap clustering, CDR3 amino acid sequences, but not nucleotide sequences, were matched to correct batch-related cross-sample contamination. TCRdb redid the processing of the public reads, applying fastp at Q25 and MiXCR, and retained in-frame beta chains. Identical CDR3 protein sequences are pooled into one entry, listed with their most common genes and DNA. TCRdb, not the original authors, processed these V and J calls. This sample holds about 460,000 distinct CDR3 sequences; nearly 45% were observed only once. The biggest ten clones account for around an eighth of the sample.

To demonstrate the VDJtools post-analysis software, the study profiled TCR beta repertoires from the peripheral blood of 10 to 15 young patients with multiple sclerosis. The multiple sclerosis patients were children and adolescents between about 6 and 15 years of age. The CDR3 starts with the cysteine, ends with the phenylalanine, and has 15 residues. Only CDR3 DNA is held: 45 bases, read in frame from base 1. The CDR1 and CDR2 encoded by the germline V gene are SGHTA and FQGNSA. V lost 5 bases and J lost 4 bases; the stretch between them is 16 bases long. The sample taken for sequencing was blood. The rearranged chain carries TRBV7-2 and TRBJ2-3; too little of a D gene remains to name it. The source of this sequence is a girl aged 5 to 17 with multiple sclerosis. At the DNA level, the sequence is TGTGCCAGCAGCCCCCCGGCAGTGGTCTCAGATACGCAGTATTTT. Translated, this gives CASSPPAVVSDTQYF.